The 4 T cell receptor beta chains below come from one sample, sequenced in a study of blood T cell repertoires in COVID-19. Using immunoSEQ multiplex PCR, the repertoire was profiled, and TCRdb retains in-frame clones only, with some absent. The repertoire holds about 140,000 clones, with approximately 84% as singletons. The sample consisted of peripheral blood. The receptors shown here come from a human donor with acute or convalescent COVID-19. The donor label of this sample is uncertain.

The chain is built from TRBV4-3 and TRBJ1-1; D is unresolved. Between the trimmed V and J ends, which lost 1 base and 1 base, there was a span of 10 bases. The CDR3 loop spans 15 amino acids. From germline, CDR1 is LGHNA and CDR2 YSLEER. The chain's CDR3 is CASSQAPTTNTEAFF. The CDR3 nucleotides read TGCGCCAGCAGCCAAGCCCCGACAACGAACACTGAAGCTTTCTTT.

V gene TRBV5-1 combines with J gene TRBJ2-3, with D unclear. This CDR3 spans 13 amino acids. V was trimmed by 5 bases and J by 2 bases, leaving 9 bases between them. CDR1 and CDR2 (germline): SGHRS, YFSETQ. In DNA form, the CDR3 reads TGCGCCAGCAGGATTAGCTTCACAGATACGCAGTATTTT. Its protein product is CASRISFTDTQYF.

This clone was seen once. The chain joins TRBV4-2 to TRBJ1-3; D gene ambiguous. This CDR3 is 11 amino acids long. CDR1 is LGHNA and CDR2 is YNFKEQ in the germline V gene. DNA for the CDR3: TGTGCGGGGAGGGCTGGAAACACCATATATTTT. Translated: CAGRAGNTIYF.

The CDR3 spells CASSVGGQGSGNTIYF. The CDR3 DNA is TGTGCCAGCAGCGTAGGCGGTCAGGGGTCTGGAAACACCATATATTTT. The chain has TRBV9 and TRBJ1-3, with TRBD1 as a possible D gene (6 bases). V was pared by 0 bases and J by 1 base, with 11 bases between. This CDR3 is built from 16 residues. Per the germline V gene, CDR1 is SGDLS and CDR2 is YYNGEE.